This T cell receptor beta chain was recovered during a study of memory CD4+ T cells and cytomegalovirus serostatus. TCRdb's copy holds only in-frame clones and misses some; the assay was immunoSEQ multiplex PCR. This sample has about 80,000 clones, with 65% to 85% found just once. There are 12 residues in the CDR3. V dropped 7 bases and J dropped 3 bases, with 9 bases sitting between them. From germline, CDR1 is MNHNS and CDR2 SASEGT. This clone came up a few times. Other DNA sequences from this sample encode an identical CDR3 as well. Single viable CD3+CD4+CD8-CD45RO+ cells were sorted as the memory CD4+ T cells.

The source material was memory CD4+ T cells from blood. This chain joins TRBV6-1 and TRBJ1-1; TRBD1 is a possible D gene (5 bases). This clonotype originated in an adult in good health and CMV-seronegative. As DNA, the CDR3 is TGTGCCAGCAACCGGGGGGACACTGAAGCTTTCTTT. Its protein product is CASNRGDTEAFF.